The source of this TCR beta chain is a study of shared clonotypes between healthy human individuals. Findings and limits, study-wide: Larger estimated richness was generally recorded for naive subsets relative to memory subsets. Naive CD4 clonotypes overlapped across several donors at roughly 5.1%.

The CDR3 contains 16 residues. V shed 5 bases and J shed 2 bases, with 17 bases lying between them. Germline lookup yields CDR1 MNHEY and CDR2 SMNVEV (reference sequence). The naive CD8 population came from CD45RO-negative cells selected for CCR7, without terminally differentiated effector memory CD45RA+ cells. Regarding this clone: Its target is not known.

Execution of the assay was at deep level. TCRdb's table, derived via immunoSEQ multiplex PCR, lists solely in-frame clones and lacks some. Among around 2,000,000 clones, 85% to 95% were seen once, and the ten largest hold 0.85% to 1.2%. The J gene is TRBJ2-3, the V gene TRBV27; D is perhaps TRBD1 or TRBD2 (7 bases each). This TCR was recovered from a man between 18 and 29 years old in good health. Sequenced material: naive CD8+ T cells sorted from blood. The CDR3 DNA sequence: TGTGCCAGCAGTCCCTCAGCGGGACAGTACACAGATACGCAGTATTTT. Its protein product is CASSPSAGQYTDTQYF.